Shown below are 20 T cell receptor beta chains from a single sample sequenced in a study of blood T cell repertoires in COVID-19. Only in-frame clones appear in the TCRdb table, and some are missing; sequencing was by immunoSEQ multiplex PCR. The sample gives around 38,000 clones, around 87% of which show up once; about 65% is in the top ten. The sequencing sample was made of peripheral blood. These receptors came from a man aged 65-85 years with acute or convalescent COVID-19.

The chain carries TRBV5-8 and TRBJ2-7; no firm D call. Germline CDR1 and CDR2: SGHTS and YDEGEE. V dropped 2 bases and J dropped 4 bases, with 10 bases sitting between them. The CDR3 covers 13 residues. This chain's CDR3 is CASSFSYGYEQYF. CDR3 DNA sequence: TGTGCCAGCAGCTTTTCGTACGGGTACGAGCAGTACTTC.

The J gene is TRBJ2-1, the V gene TRBV3-1 (or the pseudogene TRBV3-2), with 12 bases lining up with TRBD2. Unmatched junction bases numbered 7, after V lost 5 bases and J lost 5 bases. The CDR3 runs to 16 residues. Germline V gene data show CDR1 as LGHDT and CDR2 as YNNKEL (reference sequence). CDR3 DNA: TGTGCCAGCAGCACCCGGACTAGCGGGACTGACAATGAGCAGTTCTTC. Residues: CASSTRTSGTDNEQFF.

CDR3 in amino acids: CASSSTGEKLFF. The CDR3 coding sequence is TGTGCCAGCAGTTCCACAGGGGAAAAACTGTTTTTT. The rearrangement links TRBV6-6 to TRBJ1-4, with a tentative D call TRBD1 (6 bases). Per the germline V gene, CDR1 is MNHNY and CDR2 is SVGAGI (reference sequence). Deletions cut 4 bases from V and 8 bases from J, with 8 bases between. There are 12 residues in the CDR3.

The chain uses TRBV12-3 or TRBV12-4 and TRBJ2-5; possibly TRBD2 for D (5 bases). V lost 5 bases and J 1 base, leaving 8 bases between the germline ends. The CDR3 runs 13 residues. The CDR3: CASSPAGQETQYF. In DNA form, the CDR3 reads TGTGCCAGCAGTCCTGCGGGCCAAGAGACCCAGTACTTC.

V and J are TRBV7-2 and TRBJ1-3; 8 bases are shared with TRBD1. This CDR3 has 16 amino acids. Germline CDR1 reads SGHTA; CDR2 reads FQGNSA. Trimming took 6 bases from V and 3 from J; bases not matched to a gene: 10. CDR3 region: CASSPQGAILGNTIYF. For the CDR3, the DNA is TGTGCCAGCAGTCCTCAGGGGGCTATTCTTGGAAACACCATATATTTT.

The gene calls are TRBV7-9 and TRBJ1-1; TRBD1 aligns across 7 bases. Germline assignment: CDR1 SEHNR and CDR2 FQNEAQ (reference sequence). The CDR3 covers 14 residues. Losses at the gene ends were 5 bases for V and 4 bases for J; bases not matched to a gene: 7. The DNA for the CDR3 is TGTGCCAGCAGCCCACAGGGGATGAGCACTGAAGCTTTCTTT. Amino acid sequence: CASSPQGMSTEAFF.

CDR3 nucleotides: TGTGCCAGCAGTCCATGGGGGGACTATGGCTACACCTTC. It codes for CASSPWGDYGYTF. This rearrangement joins TRBV25-1 to TRBJ1-2; tentatively, D is TRBD1 (5 bases). The CDR3 covers 13 residues. Trimming left V 5 bases short and J 3 bases short, with 10 bases between. From germline, CDR1 is MGHDK and CDR2 SYGVNS.

The CDR3 reads CASSFTGGTEAFF. The CDR3 region has the DNA TGCGCCAGCAGCTTTACAGGGGGCACTGAAGCTTTCTTT. This chain connects TRBV5-1 to TRBJ1-1, with 8 bases aligning to TRBD1. The CDR3 loop spans 13 amino acids. V was clipped by 2 bases and J by 4 bases; unmatched bases: 1. Looked up from germline, CDR1 is SGHRS and CDR2 is YFSETQ.

This clone was recorded once. This chain joins TRBV5-1 and TRBJ2-1; TRBD1 matches at 8 bases. CDR3 length: 15 residues. Unmatched junction bases numbered 9, after V lost 4 bases and J lost 6 bases. Germline V CDR1 and CDR2: SGHRS, YFSETQ. CDR3 sequence reads: CASSQDRGGINEQFF. The CDR3 DNA is TGCGCCAGCAGCCAAGACAGGGGCGGCATCAATGAGCAGTTCTTC.

V and J are TRBV5-6 and TRBJ2-1, with D perhaps TRBD2 (6 bases). The V gene lost 1 base and the J gene lost 8 bases, with 10 bases spanning the gap. This CDR3 is built from 13 residues. Germline CDR1 and CDR2: SGHDT and YYEEEE. The CDR3 loop is CASSLWTTYEQFF. The CDR3, as DNA: TGTGCCAGCAGCTTGTGGACTACCTATGAGCAGTTCTTC.

This chain connects TRBV5-8 to TRBJ2-2; TRBD2 matches at 12 bases. Germline V gene sequence: CDR1 SGHTS, CDR2 YDEGEE. The junction had 7 bases not matched to a gene; V was cut back by 0 bases and J by 7 bases. CDR3 length equals 17 residues. The CDR3 here is CASSLEASGRAVGELFF. The CDR3 DNA reads as TGTGCCAGCAGCTTGGAGGCTAGCGGGAGGGCCGTCGGGGAGCTGTTTTTT.

The chain employs TRBV6-5 and TRBJ2-4, with D tentatively TRBD1 (5 bases). V lost 7 bases and J 9 bases, leaving 10 bases between the germline ends. Germline V gene data show CDR1 as MNHEY and CDR2 as SVGAGI. The CDR3 totals 11 residues. CDR3 coding DNA: TGTGCCAGCAAGGGGATGGGCATTCAGTACTTC. This gives the protein CASKGMGIQYF.

The chain employs TRBV5-6 and TRBJ1-1; D is undetermined. V lost 4 bases and J lost 4, with 11 bases in between. Germline V gene lookup returns CDR1 SGHDT and CDR2 YYEEEE. This CDR3 has 13 amino acids. The CDR3 loop is CASSVPGGTEAFF. In DNA, the CDR3 is TGTGCCAGCAGCGTCCCGGGTGGCACTGAAGCTTTCTTT.

The chain couples TRBV5-4 to TRBJ2-7; 10 nucleotides line up with TRBD2. CDR3 length: 15 amino acids. V shed 0 bases and J 3 bases; nucleotides not matched to a gene: 3. Germline CDR1 SGHNT, CDR2 YYREEE (reference sequence). CDR3 in amino acids: CASSLEGTSVYEQYF. The CDR3 nucleotides are TGTGCCAGCAGCTTGGAAGGGACTAGCGTCTACGAGCAGTACTTC.

This chain joins TRBV28 and TRBJ1-6; D remains unclear. The V end was cut by 5 bases, the J end by 11 bases, with 13 bases between. The V gene's germline CDR1 is MDHEN and CDR2 SYDVKM. The CDR3 runs to 13 residues. The chain's CDR3 is CASSPPAGAPLHF. The CDR3 bases are TGTGCCAGCAGTCCCCCGGCGGGAGCACCCCTCCACTTT.

This rearrangement joins TRBV23-1 to TRBJ2-3; TRBD1 is a possible D gene (5 bases). TRBV23-1 is classed as an ORF, of uncertain function. The CDR3 is made up of 16 amino acids. Trimming left V 0 bases short and J 0 bases short, with 10 bases between. In DNA, the CDR3 is TGCGCCAGCAGTCAATCTTGCAGGGATAGCACAGATACGCAGTATTTT. Translation: CASSQSCRDSTDTQYF.

This clone was counted only a few times. The rearrangement links TRBV30 to TRBJ1-6; 8 nucleotides line up with TRBD1. CDR1 is GTSNPN and CDR2 is SVGIG in the germline V gene (reference sequence). V shed 4 bases and J 9 bases; nucleotides not matched to a gene: 14. CDR3 length equals 16 residues. CDR3 sequence (DNA): TGTGCCTGGATCCAACCGGGACAGGTGATCTCTTCACCCCTCCACTTT. This codes for CAWIQPGQVISSPLHF.

This chain uses TRBV5-1 with TRBJ2-1; D might be TRBD1 (7 bases). This CDR3 is built from 17 residues. Germline CDR1 reads SGHRS; CDR2 reads YFSETQ. The V end was cut by 2 bases, the J end by 4 bases, with 19 bases between. This chain's CDR3 is CASSFLTGARGYNEQFF. CDR3 DNA: TGCGCCAGCAGCTTTTTAACAGGGGCCCGGGGGTACAATGAGCAGTTCTTC.

This clone was recorded a few times. The chain is built from TRBV5-1 and TRBJ2-5, with D possibly TRBD2 on 7 matching bases. CDR1 and CDR2 from the germline V gene are SGHRS and YFSETQ. Between the trimmed V and J ends, which lost 4 bases and 5 bases, there was a span of 15 bases. This CDR3 spans 14 amino acids. The CDR3 coding sequence is TGCGCCAGCAGCCTGGGCGGGGGCGGTGAGACCCAGTACTTC. Amino acids: CASSLGGGGETQYF.

The chain links TRBV7-2 to TRBJ2-7; 8 bases line up with TRBD2. The V segment lost 5 bases and the J segment 5 bases; nucleotides outside the gene matches: 11. Germline V lookup: CDR1 SGHTA, CDR2 FQGNSA. This CDR3 has 15 residues. CDR3 region: CASSQAGRGIDEQYF. CDR3 bases: TGTGCCAGCAGCCAAGCCGGGAGGGGGATAGACGAGCAGTACTTC.